This T cell receptor (beta chain) was obtained from a study of CD8 T cells in Susac syndrome. Sequencing of TCR beta was performed on blood CD8+ T cells and on blood CD4+ T cells. Reverse transcription used about 0.45 to 1 ug RNA and random hexamers. TCRdb reprocessed the immunoSEQ multiplex PCR reads with MiXCR, giving one entry per CDR3 protein. The sample includes fewer than 250,000 distinct CDR3 sequences, 93% of them seen just once. The V gene's germline CDR1 is MNHEY and CDR2 SVGAGI. This CDR3 region has 15 residues. Germline trimming cut 4 bases from V and 5 bases from J; bases unmatched to any gene: 9.

The origin of this receptor is a human donor in good health. V is TRBV6-5 and J is TRBJ1-2, with 8 bases aligning to TRBD1. Sequenced input: CD4+ T cells from PBMCs. CDR3 nucleotide sequence: TGTGCCAGCAGTTCCCTGGGACAGGCCATTTATGGCTACACCTTC. Protein sequence: CASSSLGQAIYGYTF.